Sequencing of this T cell receptor (beta chain) was carried out in a study of graft-versus-host responses after intestinal transplantation. Graft-derived tissue was subjected to processing to liberate intraepithelial and lamina propria lymphocytes. Libraries were prepared by immunoSEQ multiplex PCR; TCRdb keeps only in-frame clonotypes and omits some of them. Of approximately 7,000 clones in the sample, approximately 71% were seen once. The origin of this receptor is a human patient who received an intestinal transplant, so some T cells may come from the graft donor. The sample was ileum tissue, taken about 55 days after transplant.

As DNA, the CDR3 is TGTGCCAGCAGCTCCAAAGCGACCTGGGGCTACACCTTC. Its translation is CASSSKATWGYTF. V gene TRBV5-4 combines with J gene TRBJ1-2, with D hard to call. Germline V lookup: CDR1 SGHNT, CDR2 YYREEE (reference sequence). The V and J ends lost 3 bases and 8 bases respectively, with 14 bases between them. The CDR3 is 13 amino acids. The whole variable domain, remainder taken from reference TRBV5-4 and TRBJ1-2, is ETGVTQSPTHLIKTRGQQVTLRCSSQSGHNTVSWYQQALGQGPQFIFQYYREEENGRGNFPPRFSGLQFPNYSSELNVNALELDDSALYLCASSSKATWGYTFGSGTRLTVV.